This T cell receptor (beta chain) derives from a study of cytomegalovirus exposure and HLA in healthy donors. Background on the study: Both the approximately 130 validation repertoires and the 666 first-cohort repertoires used the same platform, as reported by a later analysis. Study-wide results and limits: Cytomegalovirus status, reportedly, was diagnosed with high specificity and sensitivity by the classifier. It was approximately 170 TCR beta chains that were listed as cytomegalovirus-associated. Most TCRs appeared rarely, but some public TCRs recurred in many donors.

The germline V and J ends were trimmed by 3 bases and 2 bases, with 10 bases remaining between them. The CDR3 covers 15 residues. Germline V CDR1 and CDR2: MNHEY, SMNVEV (reference sequence). Generated by immunoSEQ multiplex PCR, the TCRdb table keeps only in-frame clones and is missing some. The sample includes roughly 240,000 clones, approximately 90% of them seen just once. For this clone: Its antigen is not identified.

The sequencing input was PBMCs. The J gene is TRBJ2-2, the V gene TRBV27; tentatively, D is TRBD2 (6 bases). The TCR comes from a young man in good health and CMV-seronegative. The CDR3 nucleotides are TGTGCCAGCAGTTTTTCACTAGCAAACACCGGGGAGCTGTTTTTT. Encoded protein: CASSFSLANTGELFF.